This TCR beta chain derives from a study of blood T cells in healthy people across ages. Whole-study results and caveats: The study could not conclusively compare naive and antigen-experienced cells, given its unsorted PBMCs.

Only a few counts were recorded for this clonotype. Antigen unknown. A second PCR, run for about 7 to 11 cycles, used a sample-barcoded 5' primer plus a J-beta primer mix. One entry per CDR3 protein, called by TCRdb with MiXCR from the 5' RACE reads. The sample carries approximately 900,000 distinct CDR3 sequences, around 29% recorded once. V dropped 6 bases and J dropped 2 bases, with 11 bases sitting between them. The CDR3 has 13 amino acids. These data were likewise used in another study, on T cells of mothers and their children. That paper states: Each child contributed some 3 million TCR beta CDR3 reads, while each mother contributed over 9 million.

The clonotype originates from a woman aged 40-49 years in good health. The J gene is TRBJ2-7, the V gene TRBV12-3 or TRBV12-4; D possibly corresponds to TRBD2 (6 bases). Input material: blood. The CDR3: CASSASVAYEQYF. In DNA form, the CDR3 reads TGTGCCAGCAGCGCTAGCGTAGCCTACGAGCAGTACTTC.